The rows below give T cell receptor beta chains drawn from one sample of a study of T cells in localized non-small cell lung cancer. This table comes from immunoSEQ multiplex PCR, and its TCRdb copy is limited to in-frame clones, with some not included. The sample carries tens of thousands of clones, approximately 80% recorded once. Sequencing used peripheral blood, obtained before any cancer treatment. The receptors were gathered from a man between 40 and 69 years old with stage I squamous cell lung carcinoma. CDR3s include the opening cysteine and the closing phenylalanine or tryptophan. Fields, in order: clone size, V gene, D gene, J gene, CDR3 DNA, CDR3 protein. D genes are given only for firm matches. Only some rows state a clone size, as once, few, many or a class for expanded clones.

abundance: -
v_gene: TRBV7-2
d_gene: -
j_gene: TRBJ2-6
CDR3nt: TGTGCCAGCAGCGCCCAGGGTATATCTGGGGCCAACGTCCTGACTTTC
CDR3aa: CASSAQGISGANVLTF

abundance: -
v_gene: TRBV7-8
d_gene: TRBD2
j_gene: TRBJ2-1
CDR3nt: TGTGCCAGCAGCTTAGTACGGGGGGGGGCCCGGGATGAGCAGTTCTTC
CDR3aa: CASSLVRGGARDEQFF

abundance: few
v_gene: TRBV5-6
d_gene: -
j_gene: TRBJ1-2
CDR3nt: TGTGCCAGCAGCGCGGGACCTGGGGGCTACACCTTC
CDR3aa: CASSAGPGGYTF

abundance: -
v_gene: TRBV2
d_gene: TRBD1
j_gene: TRBJ1-5
CDR3nt: TGTGCCAGCAGTTTACAGGGGGGTAGCAATCAGCCCCAGCATTTT
CDR3aa: CASSLQGGSNQPQHF

abundance: -
v_gene: TRBV11-2
d_gene: -
j_gene: TRBJ2-7
CDR3nt: TGTGCCAGCAGCTTAGTAGGTAACAGGGTGGCCGAGCAGTACTTC
CDR3aa: CASSLVGNRVAEQYF

abundance: few
v_gene: TRBV28
d_gene: -
j_gene: TRBJ2-5
CDR3nt: TGTGCCAGCAGCCCTGCCCAGGGTCCGTGGGAGACCCAGTACTTC
CDR3aa: CASSPAQGPWETQYF

abundance: -
v_gene: TRBV9
d_gene: -
j_gene: TRBJ1-3
CDR3nt: TGTGCCAGCAGCGTCGGGGAGAGCAGGGCTGGAAACACCATATATTTT
CDR3aa: CASSVGESRAGNTIYF

abundance: -
v_gene: TRBV28
d_gene: TRBD1
j_gene: TRBJ1-6
CDR3nt: TGTGCCAGCAGTTTCCCGGGCGACAGGGGGCCTGATTCACCCCTCCACTTT
CDR3aa: CASSFPGDRGPDSPLHF

abundance: few
v_gene: TRBV11-3
d_gene: TRBD1
j_gene: TRBJ2-3
CDR3nt: TGTGCCAGCAGCCGCGGGACAGGGGGTACAGATACGCAGTATTTT
CDR3aa: CASSRGTGGTDTQYF

abundance: medium-sized
v_gene: TRBV28
d_gene: TRBD2
j_gene: TRBJ2-7
CDR3nt: TGTGCCAGCAGTTCAGGGACTAGTCACGAGCAGTACTTC
CDR3aa: CASSSGTSHEQYF

abundance: -
v_gene: TRBV19
d_gene: -
j_gene: TRBJ2-3
CDR3nt: TGTGCCAGTAGTATTCAGCTTACGCAGTATTTT
CDR3aa: CASSIQLTQYF

abundance: -
v_gene: TRBV6-1
d_gene: TRBD2
j_gene: TRBJ2-6
CDR3nt: TGTGCCAGCAGTGAACTAGCGGGGGGCCCTGGGGCCAACGTCCTGACTTTC
CDR3aa: CASSELAGGPGANVLTF

abundance: once
v_gene: TRBV9
d_gene: -
j_gene: TRBJ1-2
CDR3nt: TGTGCCAGCAGCCCCCATACAGTCGGGGACTATGGCTACACCTTC
CDR3aa: CASSPHTVGDYGYTF

abundance: -
v_gene: TRBV7-8
d_gene: TRBD1
j_gene: TRBJ1-2
CDR3nt: TGTGCCAGCAGCCGTGGCCCAGGGGGCAGGGGTAACTATGGCTACACCTTC
CDR3aa: CASSRGPGGRGNYGYTF

abundance: -
v_gene: TRBV29-1
d_gene: -
j_gene: TRBJ2-1
CDR3nt: TGCAGCTCCTGCCTCGACTCCTACAATGAGCAGTTCTTC
CDR3aa: CSSCLDSYNEQFF

abundance: -
v_gene: TRBV2
d_gene: -
j_gene: TRBJ1-2
CDR3nt: TGTGCCAGCAGTGGCGAGGCGGCTGGCTACACCTTC
CDR3aa: CASSGEAAGYTF

abundance: few
v_gene: TRBV19
d_gene: -
j_gene: TRBJ1-5
CDR3nt: TGTGCCAGTAGTAACGGACAGACGGGTCAGCCCCAGCATTTT
CDR3aa: CASSNGQTGQPQHF

abundance: -
v_gene: TRBV7-8
d_gene: -
j_gene: TRBJ1-6
CDR3nt: TGTGCCAGCAGCTTAGGGGGGGATAACTCACCCCTCCACTTT
CDR3aa: CASSLGGDNSPLHF

abundance: -
v_gene: TRBV5-1
d_gene: TRBD1
j_gene: TRBJ2-5
CDR3nt: TGCGCCAGCAGCTCGGGACAGGGTCATGACGAGACCCAGTACTTC
CDR3aa: CASSSGQGHDETQYF

abundance: -
v_gene: TRBV7-6
d_gene: -
j_gene: TRBJ2-5
CDR3nt: TGTGCCAGCAGCTTAGCCGGTTTAGAGACCCAGTACTTC
CDR3aa: CASSLAGLETQYF

abundance: -
v_gene: TRBV7-2
d_gene: TRBD2
j_gene: TRBJ2-1
CDR3nt: TGTGCCAGCAGCTTAGGCGGGGGGGCCGTTGAGCAGTTCTTC
CDR3aa: CASSLGGGAVEQFF

abundance: -
v_gene: TRBV14
d_gene: TRBD1
j_gene: TRBJ1-2
CDR3nt: TGTGCCAGCGCAAGATGGGGACAGGAAAACTATGGCTACACCTTC
CDR3aa: CASARWGQENYGYTF

abundance: -
v_gene: TRBV7-2
d_gene: -
j_gene: TRBJ2-5
CDR3nt: TGTGCCAGCAGCCGGAGGGGGGATGAGACCCAGTACTTC
CDR3aa: CASSRRGDETQYF

abundance: -
v_gene: TRBV2
d_gene: TRBD1
j_gene: TRBJ1-5
CDR3nt: TGTGCCAGCAGTGAATTACGGGGACAGGGGGCGGGGCAGCCCCAGCATTTT
CDR3aa: CASSELRGQGAGQPQHF

abundance: -
v_gene: TRBV7-9
d_gene: TRBD2
j_gene: TRBJ2-5
CDR3nt: TGTGCCAGCAGCCCTCGGCAGGCTAGCGGGGGAACGGGAGGAGAGACCCAGTACTTC
CDR3aa: CASSPRQASGGTGGETQYF

abundance: -
v_gene: TRBV2
d_gene: -
j_gene: TRBJ2-2
CDR3nt: TGTGCCAGTCAGGGTCTCGACACCGGGGAGCTGTTTTTT
CDR3aa: CASQGLDTGELFF

abundance: -
v_gene: TRBV11-1
d_gene: -
j_gene: TRBJ2-2
CDR3nt: TGTGCCAGCAGCTCCGGACGCGGGGAGCTGTTTTTT
CDR3aa: CASSSGRGELFF

abundance: -
v_gene: TRBV19
d_gene: TRBD1
j_gene: TRBJ2-5
CDR3nt: TGTGCCAGTAGTATTCCAGGACAGGGGCGTAAAGAGACCCAGTACTTC
CDR3aa: CASSIPGQGRKETQYF

abundance: -
v_gene: TRBV7-9
d_gene: -
j_gene: TRBJ1-5
CDR3nt: TGTGCCAGCAGCTGGGACGGAAATCAGCCCCAGCATTTT
CDR3aa: CASSWDGNQPQHF